This TCR beta chain is from a study of T cell responses to AZD1222 COVID-19 vaccine. This clone has just one count. Its antigen is as yet unknown. Regarding the study as a whole: White British people made up most donors, females outnumbered males, and clonal diversity was possibly underestimated. Repertoire collection took place solely once the T cell response had peaked.

The data were produced by immunoSEQ multiplex PCR, yet TCRdb's version contains in-frame clones alone and is incomplete. This sample yields under 80,000 clones, of which over 75% are seen a single time; about 27% belongs to the top ten. This CDR3 has 12 residues. Germline trimming cut 6 bases from V and 10 bases from J; bases unmatched to any gene: 6. Germline CDR1 is SNHLY and CDR2 is FYNNEI. The chain combines TRBV2 with TRBJ2-1; 7 positions match TRBD1. This TCR came from an adult who received the AZD1222 COVID-19 vaccine. The sequencing here drew on peripheral blood, taken 28 days after the second AZD1222 dose. CDR3 region: CASRGEGQEQFF. The CDR3 nucleotides are TGTGCCAGCAGGGGTGAGGGACAGGAGCAGTTCTTC.